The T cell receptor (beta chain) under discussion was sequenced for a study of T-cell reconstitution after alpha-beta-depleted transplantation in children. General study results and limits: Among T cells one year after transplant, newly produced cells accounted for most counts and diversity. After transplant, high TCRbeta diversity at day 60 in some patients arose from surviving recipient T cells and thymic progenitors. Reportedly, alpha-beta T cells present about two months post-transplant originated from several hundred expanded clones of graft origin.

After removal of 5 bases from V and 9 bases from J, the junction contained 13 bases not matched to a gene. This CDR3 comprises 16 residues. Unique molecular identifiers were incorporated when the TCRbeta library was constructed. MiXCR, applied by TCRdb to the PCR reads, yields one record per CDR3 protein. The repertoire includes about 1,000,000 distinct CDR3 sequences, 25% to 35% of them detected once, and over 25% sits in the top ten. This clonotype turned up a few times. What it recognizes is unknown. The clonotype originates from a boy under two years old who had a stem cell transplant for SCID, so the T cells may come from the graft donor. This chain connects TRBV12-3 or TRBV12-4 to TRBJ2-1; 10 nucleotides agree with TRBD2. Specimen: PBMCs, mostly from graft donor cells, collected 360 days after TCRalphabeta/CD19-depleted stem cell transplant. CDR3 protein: CASSRHLAGDGGEQFF. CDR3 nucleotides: TGTGCCAGCAGTCGCCATCTAGCGGGGGATGGGGGTGAGCAGTTCTTC.